This T cell receptor beta chain was observed in a study of regulatory T cells in long-lasting Graves disease. Overall study results and limits: Persistent disease was associated with favored TRBV28 usage and with favored use of TRBJ1-2 and TRBJ2-5.

The CDR3 is 15 amino acids. In germline, CDR1 is MDHEN, CDR2 SYDVKM. Time point described: newly diagnosed GD, antithyroid drugs for less than 3 months. TCR sequences were obtained from RNA taken from PBMCs. Concerning this clonotype: Its antigen is not identified. A far larger clone is a single base away, which makes a read error likely.

Arm-PCR of CDR3 regions with iRepertoire HTBI primers generated TCR beta libraries. TCRdb re-called the multiplex PCR reads through MiXCR, storing one row per CDR3 protein. The sample yields approximately 350,000 distinct CDR3 sequences, 16% seen once. Separately, the same data were catalogued under a study of T cells in Graves' hyperthyroidism and ophthalmopathy. That study adds: The HTBI primer set drove a first-round RT-PCR of the TCR CDR3. Also found in blood were most expanded thyroid clonotypes above 0.001.

The TCR sequence derives from a man aged 35-49 years with Graves disease. The sample here was peripheral blood mononuclear cells (PBMCs), taken at new diagnosis, from a patient treated with antithyroid drugs. The genes are TRBV28 and TRBJ2-7; D is ambiguous. The chain's CDR3 is CASSLNRLRPDTRYF. CDR3 DNA sequence: TGTGCCAGCAGTTTGAACCGCCTTAGACCAGATACGCGGTATTTT.